This TCR beta chain was documented in a study of cytomegalovirus exposure and HLA in healthy donors. General study findings and limits: High specificity and sensitivity for cytomegalovirus status were reported for the classifier.

J lost 6 bases, V lost 7 bases, and 9 bases had no gene match. The CDR3 has 15 amino acids. CDR1 MNHNS and CDR2 SASEGT come from the germline V gene. With regard to this clone: Its antigen is unknown.

The PCR ran on 60 Vbeta and 13 Jbeta primers. The protocol was immunoSEQ multiplex PCR, while the TCRdb copy is restricted to in-frame clones and leaves out a portion. The sample has over 100,000 clones; about 61% are singletons. Sequences were obtained from PBMCs. The receptor's source is a woman in her 30s in good health and CMV-seronegative. This chain joins TRBV6-1 and TRBJ1-5; 10 bases agree with TRBD1. The CDR3 nucleotides are TGTGCCAGCAAAAGGACAGGGGGGGATAGTCAGCCCCAGCATTTT. This codes for CASKRTGGDSQPQHF.